Sequencing of this T cell receptor beta chain was carried out in a study of shared clonotypes between healthy human individuals (dated by TCRdb to the early 2020s). Regarding the research as a whole: The cohort included a few men and two women between 18 and 49 years of age. For each donor, CD4 naive and CD4 memory were each given three plates, CD8 naive was given two plates, and CD8 memory was given one plate. The study deeply sequenced blood TCR repertoires of five healthy adults to estimate repertoire size and the extent of clonotype sharing between individuals. Libraries were prepared and TCR repertoires were sequenced by different laboratories using diverse techniques, in order to increase sequencing depth and limit assay-specific biases. Leukapheresis yielded between about 0.85 and 9 billion PBMCs per donor.

Donors were healthy HIV-negative adults with no recently reported acute infections or vaccinations. Every donor was a Caucasian adult living in Nashville, Tennessee, USA. CD4+ T cells were enriched through magnetic negative selection, after which naive cells were positively selected on CD45RA and the remaining negative fraction served as the memory subset. After blood collection by leukapheresis, PBMCs were isolated using Ficoll-Histopaque density gradient centrifugation and then cryopreserved in the vapor phase of liquid nitrogen. Purity and quantity of every magnetically sorted T cell population were checked by analytical flow cytometry. From each sorted fraction, genomic DNA was isolated and quantified by UV absorbance on a Nanodrop 2000c. What the research found in general, with its limitations: Because the study included only a small number of donors, the genetic and exposure-history diversity represented was limited. Compared with non-shared clonotypes, the clonotypes found in all four sorted-subset donors had higher generation probabilities. Sampling was restricted to blood, and TCR repertoires in tissues likely differ from the TCR repertoires found in blood. Pairwise subsampling led to the expectation that sequencing depth would affect the degree of clonotype sharing among donors. Rarefaction of sorted-subset datasets indicated incomplete sequencing despite the large sequencing depth. Estimated clonotype richness was generally larger for naive than for memory subsets. Across several donors, approximately 4.9% of naive CD4, around 3.3% of naive CD8, 2.3% of memory CD4, and under 0.45% of memory CD8 clonotypes were shared.

Using the deep immunoSEQ assay, multiplex PCR amplified TCR CDR3 regions from genomic DNA. Extracted genomic DNA from each cell subset was distributed evenly across all wells of several immunoSEQ 96-well plates, and each plate was treated as a replicate. For sorted subsets, 150 to 250 ng genomic DNA, equal to 25,000 to 35,000 T cell genomes, was loaded into each replicate PCR. Purified libraries were quantified with a Qubit 3.0 fluorometer, sized on a Bioanalyzer 2100, and re-quantified with the KAPA Library Quantification kit. Every immunoSEQ 96-well plate was sequenced on a dedicated single-read 150-cycle Illumina NextSeq 550 flow cell. The published analysis was carried out like this. Because the immunoSEQ output held only junctional sequences and lacked quality scores, the filtering could not match the filtering applied to full-length reads. Sequences were annotated with PyIR, a Python wrapper for IgBLAST v1.9, using IMGT germline references to assign V/J genes and CDR3. Reads were removed for weak V/J assignments (E-value above 1e-6), missing CDR3, stop codons, out-of-frame junctions, or ambiguous translated residues. V3J clonotypes were defined as sequences sharing an identical inferred V gene, J gene, and CDR3 amino acid sequence. Percentage overlap between repertoires was calculated by dividing the number of shared unique clonotypes by the size of the smaller repertoire. Repertoire richness was assessed with RTK rarefaction, the Chao1 estimator, and Recon v2.1 estimates of unobserved clonotypes. OLGA was used to compute generation probabilities for all TCRbeta clonotypes that the gDNA method yielded from a handful of donors. This immuneACCESS table, as held by TCRdb, lists in-frame sequences with V and J called but not all clones. Of the missing ones, under half trace to an unresolved V gene in checked studies; the others have no known cause. V and J calls and clone size follow that table, whereas D and trimming were derived from the DNA. The sample table contains fewer than 2.5 million clones; only one count was recorded for over 85% of them. The top ten clonotypes cover about 0.39% of the sample.

With respect to this clone: Its antigen target is currently unknown. No qualities accompany the bases; no much larger clone lies one base away.

The sequencing sample was made of naive CD4+ T cells from PBMCs. The intended sense of this specimen's cell subset or site label: CD45RA+ positively selected. The sequence was collected from a man younger than 35 in good health. Some clones in this sample may be carry-over from other donors' samples.

The CDR3 in this case is CASSLKGWGASYNEQFF. The DNA sequence is given as TGTGCCAGCAGCTTAAAGGGGTGGGGCGCATCGTACAATGAGCAGTTCTTC. The chain links TRBV7-2 with TRBJ2-1; a tentative D match to TRBD1 spans 5 bases. The CDR3 contains 17 residues, cysteine and phenylalanine counted. The entry retains the CDR3 DNA only, 51 bases that are in frame from base 1. V and J lose 2 bases and 4 bases, and a span of 18 bases separates them. From the germline V gene, CDR1 is SGHTA and CDR2 is FQGNSA. The reference TRBV7-2 and TRBJ2-1 proteins fill in what lies around the CDR3, so the full variable domain reads GAGVSQSPSNKVTEKGKDVELRCDPISGHTALYWYRQSLGQGLEFLIYFQGNSAPDKSGLPSDRFSAERTGGSVSTLTIQRTQQEDSAVYLCASSLKGWGASYNEQFFGPGTRLTVL.